A selection of T cell receptor beta chains follows, all from one sample in a study of T cells in Graves' hyperthyroidism and ophthalmopathy. Using its own MiXCR run on the multiplex PCR reads, TCRdb lists one record per CDR3 protein. The sample lists about 400,000 distinct CDR3 sequences, 15% to 17% occurring once. The sequenced material came from blood. These receptors originate from a woman between 18 and 30 years old with Graves' hyperthyroidism. Each CDR3 is given with its conserved first and last residue. D genes are given only for firm matches. Size tells how often a clone was seen (once, few, many) or the class of an expanded clone, and some rows leave it out.

j_call clone_size v_call d_call cdr3_nt cdr3_aa
TRBJ2-4 . TRBV7-9 TRBD2 TGTGCCAGCAGCTTAGGAGGCCTAGCGGAGGGCAAAAACATTCAGTACTTC CASSLGGLAEGKNIQYF
TRBJ1-6 many TRBV6-1 . TGTGCCAGCAGTAAACCCAGGATCTTTAATTCACCCCTCCACTTT CASSKPRIFNSPLHF
TRBJ2-2 many TRBV24-1 . TGTGCCACCAGTGACCAGACTAGAGAAAACGGGGAGCTGTTTTTT CATSDQTRENGELFF
TRBJ2-1 many TRBV2 TRBD2 TGTGCCAGCAGGATGGGGAGCGGGGGGTTCGGAAATGAGCAGTTCTTC CASRMGSGGFGNEQFF
TRBJ1-1 many TRBV7-3 . TGTGCCAGCAGCTCCGGGCCCAACACTGAAGCTTTCTTT CASSSGPNTEAFF
TRBJ1-2 many TRBV2 . TGTGCCAGCAGTGAATTGTCGAGAAGGACTAACTATGGCTACACCTTC CASSELSRRTNYGYTF
TRBJ2-3 many TRBV28 . TGTGCCAGCAGTATACAAGGGGGCCTTAAGGGGGGAGATACGCAGTATTTT CASSIQGGLKGGDTQYF
TRBJ2-1 . TRBV28 . TGTGCCAGCAGGAAGAGTGCCTGGGTCCCCAGTAACAATGAGCAGTTCTTC CASRKSAWVPSNNEQFF
TRBJ1-2 few TRBV6-1 . TGTGCCAGCACCCGTGACGATAGCCTTATGAGGTATGGCTACACCTTC CASTRDDSLMRYGYTF
TRBJ1-3 few TRBV6-1 . TGTGCCAGCAGGACAGTTTACACCATATATTTT CASRTVYTIYF
TRBJ1-4 many TRBV20-1 TRBD1 TGCAGTGCTAGAGATGAAGGGACAGGGGACGAAAAACTGTTTTTT CSARDEGTGDEKLFF
TRBJ1-1 many TRBV7-3 . TGTGCCAGCAGCTTAAACCCCACCCTGAACACTGAAGCTTTCTTT CASSLNPTLNTEAFF
TRBJ2-7 many TRBV9 TRBD2 TGTGCCAGCAGCGTAGGGCTAGCGGGGGGCCCTGACGAGCAGTACTTC CASSVGLAGGPDEQYF
TRBJ2-3 . TRBV3-1 . TGTGCCAGCAGCCAAGGGTTCAGCACAGATACGCAGTATTTT CASSQGFSTDTQYF
TRBJ2-3 many TRBV5-1 . TGCGCCAGCAGCCCGGAAGGGAGGAGCACAGATACGCAGTATTTT CASSPEGRSTDTQYF
TRBJ2-6 . TRBV2 . TGTGCCAGCAGTTGGACAGCGGCTGGGGCCAACGTCCTGACTTTC CASSWTAAGANVLTF
TRBJ2-3 many TRBV6-1 . TGTGCCAGCAGTAAGGCGGATACGCAGTATTTT CASSKADTQYF
TRBJ2-1 many TRBV11-3 . TGTGCCAGCAGTCTAGTGGGGGAACCCCCCTACAATGAGCAGTTCTTC CASSLVGEPPYNEQFF
TRBJ1-5 . TRBV28 TRBD1 TGTGCCAGCAGTTCGGCACAGGGGTATCAGCCCCAGCATTTT CASSSAQGYQPQHF
TRBJ2-7 many TRBV20-1 TRBD1 TGCAGTGCCTCCGGGACAGGGGGCAACTTATTCGCCTACGAGCAGTACTTC CSASGTGGNLFAYEQYF
TRBJ1-2 . TRBV25-1 TRBD1 TGTGCCAGCAGTACCGGGACAGGGTCTGGCTACACCTTC CASSTGTGSGYTF
TRBJ1-4 many TRBV28 . TGTGCCAGCAGTTCGATCGGGGTAGGGGCGGGGGGTGAAAAACTGTTTTTT CASSSIGVGAGGEKLFF
TRBJ2-5 many TRBV7-9 . TGTGCCAGCAGCTTAGAGTCCCGGGCGCGTAAACAAGAGACCCAGTACTTC CASSLESRARKQETQYF
TRBJ2-7 many TRBV5-1 TRBD1 TGCGCCAGCAGCGAGGGACAGGGAAGCTACGAGCAGTACTTC CASSEGQGSYEQYF
TRBJ1-6 . TRBV5-8 TRBD1 TGTGCCAGCAGCGACGGAACAGGGGTCCCCTATAATTCACCCCTCCACTTT CASSDGTGVPYNSPLHF